These 13 T cell receptor beta chains were sequenced from one sample in a study of blood T cell repertoires in COVID-19. The assay was immunoSEQ multiplex PCR, and TCRdb's table has in-frame clones only and misses some. Found here are 250,000 to 300,000 clones, around 81% of them singletons; the top ten hold around 2.9%. The sequencing sample was made of peripheral blood. These receptors all stem from a woman aged 55 to 70 with active or convalescent COVID-19.

The genes are TRBV5-1 and TRBJ2-2; 9 bases are shared with TRBD1. V was pared by 4 bases and J by 5 bases, with 12 bases of the junction left unmatched. Germline assignment: CDR1 SGHRS and CDR2 YFSETQ. The CDR3 loop spans 17 amino acids. The CDR3: CASSRTGGGRKTGELFF. CDR3 DNA: TGCGCCAGCAGCCGCACAGGGGGCGGAAGAAAGACCGGGGAGCTGTTTTTT. Combining the CDR3 with reference TRBV5-1 and TRBJ2-2 gives the whole variable domain KAGVTQTPRYLIKTRGQQVTLSCSPISGHRSVSWYQQTPGQGLQFLFEYFSETQRNKGNFPGRFSGRQFSNSRSEMNVSTLELGDSALYLCASSRTGGGRKTGELFFGEGSRLTVL.

This clone was seen ten or more times. The V and J genes are TRBV19 and TRBJ2-1; weak D call: TRBD1 (5 bases). Trimming stripped 5 bases from V and 0 bases from J, with 11 bases between. CDR3 length equals 15 residues. The germline V gene has CDR1 LNHDA and CDR2 SQIVND (reference sequence). The CDR3 sequence: CASSAQGSSYNEQFF. DNA for the CDR3: TGTGCCAGTAGTGCTCAGGGAAGCTCCTACAATGAGCAGTTCTTC.

This clone was seen just once. The CDR3 loop is CASSRRTGLYEQYF. The CDR3 DNA reads as TGTGCCAGCAGCCGCCGGACAGGGCTCTACGAGCAGTACTTC. This rearrangement joins TRBV11-1 to TRBJ2-7; TRBD1 agrees at 8 bases. V shed 5 bases and J 3 bases; nucleotides not matched to a gene: 6. This CDR3 region has 14 residues. In germline, CDR1 is SGHAT, CDR2 FQDESV (reference sequence).

This chain uses TRBV7-9 with TRBJ1-1; D perhaps matches TRBD1 (5 bases). V lost 6 bases to trimming and J lost 0 bases, with 11 bases between them. The CDR3 has 14 amino acids. CDR1 is SEHNR, CDR2 FQNEAQ, per germline (reference sequence). CDR3 in DNA: TGTGCCAGCAGTCGACAGCATATGAACACTGAAGCTTTCTTT. Translated: CASSRQHMNTEAFF.

This chain links TRBV7-2 with TRBJ2-1; TRBD1 agrees at 7 bases. This CDR3 comprises 17 residues. After removal of 7 bases from V and 3 bases from J, the junction contained 15 bases not matched to a gene. CDR1 and CDR2 (germline): SGHTA, FQGNSA. As DNA, the CDR3 is TGTGCCAGCACCGGGACAGTCCTAAGAGGGGGCTACAATGAGCAGTTCTTC. Protein: CASTGTVLRGGYNEQFF.

The V and J genes are TRBV4-1 and TRBJ1-2; tentative D call: TRBD1 (5 bases). This CDR3 region has 13 residues. In germline, CDR1 is MGHRA, CDR2 YSYEKL. V gave up 2 bases and J gave up 6 bases, with 10 bases separating them. The CDR3 sequence: CASSQRRGDGYTF. In nucleotides, the CDR3 is TGCGCCAGCAGCCAACGAAGGGGCGATGGCTACACCTTC.

The chain employs TRBV6-6 and TRBJ1-1; a weak D match, TRBD1 (6 bases). V was pared by 6 bases and J by 5 bases, with 7 bases between. The CDR3 loop spans 11 amino acids. The germline gives CDR1 MNHNY, CDR2 SVGAGI (reference sequence). The CDR3: CASRDRTEAFF. CDR3 sequence (DNA): TGTGCCAGCAGGGACAGAACTGAAGCTTTCTTT.

The chain uses TRBV7-3 and TRBJ2-7; 7 bases are shared with TRBD1. J lost 3 bases, V lost 5 bases, and 10 bases had no gene match. Germline V gene sequence: CDR1 SGHTA, CDR2 FQGTGA. This CDR3 comprises 15 residues. For the CDR3, the DNA is TGTGCCAGCAGCGAACAGGGGCTGGGGATCTACGAGCAGTACTTC. Translated, it gives CASSEQGLGIYEQYF.

This sequence joins TRBV7-3 and TRBJ1-2; D is perhaps TRBD1 (5 bases). Germline CDR1 and CDR2: SGHTA and FQGTGA. The CDR3 is 15 residues long. Between the trimmed V and J ends, which lost 5 bases and 1 base, there was a span of 14 bases. CDR3 in amino acids: CASSLHPDSNYGYTF. The CDR3 coding sequence is TGTGCCAGCAGCCTCCACCCCGACAGTAACTATGGCTACACCTTC.

CDR3 coding DNA: TGTGCCTGGAGTACGGCGGGGTCCTACACCGGGGAGCTGTTTTTT. Residues: CAWSTAGSYTGELFF. The chain recombines TRBV30 with TRBJ2-2; D might be TRBD2 (6 bases). The CDR3 consists of 15 residues. Looked up from germline, CDR1 is GTSNPN and CDR2 is SVGIG (reference sequence). Trimming removed 2 bases at V and 3 bases at J, with 13 bases between. The full variable domain, completed using reference TRBV30 and TRBJ2-2, is SQTIHQWPATLVQPVGSPLSLECTVEGTSNPNLYWYRQAAGRGLQLLFYSVGIGQISSEVPQNLSASRPQDRQFILSSKKLLLSDSGFYLCAWSTAGSYTGELFFGEGSRLTVL.

This clone was seen only a few times. This chain connects TRBV18 to TRBJ2-7, with TRBD2 identical over 14 bases. CDR1 KGHSH and CDR2 LQKENI come from the germline V gene. The V segment lost 0 bases and the J segment 8 bases; nucleotides outside the gene matches: 3. The CDR3 loop spans 15 amino acids. CDR3 sequence reads: CASSPPGLAGAKQYF. The DNA of the CDR3 is TGTGCCAGCTCACCACCGGGACTAGCGGGGGCGAAGCAGTACTTC.

V is TRBV5-1 and J is TRBJ1-1, with D unclear. CDR3 size: 14 residues. Germline V CDR1 and CDR2: SGHRS, YFSETQ. V lost 4 bases and J lost 1, with 11 bases in between. The CDR3 nucleotides are TGCGCCAGCAGCCAGGAGGCCGGGAACACTGAAGCTTTCTTT. Its protein product is CASSQEAGNTEAFF. Full variable domain (remainder filled in from reference TRBV5-1 and TRBJ1-1): KAGVTQTPRYLIKTRGQQVTLSCSPISGHRSVSWYQQTPGQGLQFLFEYFSETQRNKGNFPGRFSGRQFSNSRSEMNVSTLELGDSALYLCASSQEAGNTEAFFGQGTRLTVV.

The chain is built from TRBV6-1 and TRBJ1-5; no reliable D call. This CDR3 spans 13 amino acids. Trimming took off 0 bases at V and 4 bases at J, with 4 bases between the two ends. Germline V gives CDR1 MNHNS, CDR2 SASEGT. DNA for the CDR3: TGTGCCAGCAGTGAAGCCAGGAATCAGCCCCAGCATTTT. This codes for CASSEARNQPQHF.